This T cell receptor beta chain emerged from a study of shared clonotypes between healthy human individuals. The CDR3 spans 15 residues. CDR1 is LNHDA, CDR2 SQIVND, per germline (reference sequence). The V segment lost 7 bases and the J segment 5 bases; nucleotides outside the gene matches: 6. Clones were sequenced by immunoSEQ multiplex PCR, and TCRdb holds only the in-frame ones, with some missing. The data hold some 790,000 clones, with 55% to 75% observed a single time. Findings of the study overall: What rarefaction showed was incomplete sorted-subset sequencing despite large depth.

About this clone: What it recognizes is unknown.

Sequenced sample: memory CD4+ T cells sorted from blood. The subset was: CD45RA-negative fraction. This chain connects TRBV19 to TRBJ1-5; TRBD1 aligns across 12 bases. The TCR was taken from a woman aged 25 to 39 in good health. The CDR3 DNA is TGTGCCAGTACCGCGGGACAGGGGGCCCATCAGCCCCAGCATTTT. The encoded protein is CASTAGQGAHQPQHF.